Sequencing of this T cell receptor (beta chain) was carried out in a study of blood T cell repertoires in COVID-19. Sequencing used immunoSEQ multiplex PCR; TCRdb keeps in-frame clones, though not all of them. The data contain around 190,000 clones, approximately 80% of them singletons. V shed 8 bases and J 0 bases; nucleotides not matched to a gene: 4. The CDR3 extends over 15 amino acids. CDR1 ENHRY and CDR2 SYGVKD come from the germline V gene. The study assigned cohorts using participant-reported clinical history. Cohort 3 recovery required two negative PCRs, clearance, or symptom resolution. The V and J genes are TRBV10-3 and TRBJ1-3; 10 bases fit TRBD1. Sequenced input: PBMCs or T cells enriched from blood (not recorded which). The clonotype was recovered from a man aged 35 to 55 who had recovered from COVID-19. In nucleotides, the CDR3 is TGTGCCATCCTGGGACAGGGGAGCTCTGGAAACACCATATATTTT. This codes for CAILGQGSSGNTIYF.